The present T cell receptor (beta chain) was sequenced within a study of chemoradiotherapy in HPV16-positive cancers. Study observations and caveats: Non-HPV-specific T cells did not expand in tumors during treatment, whereas candidate HPV-specific clones and E7-related motifs did. Better recurrence-free survival went with HPV-responsive T-cell expansion in HPV16-positive patients. HPV-specific T cells were functionally defined from only two HPV16-positive patients.

V trimming: 1 base; J trimming: 5 bases; junction bases outside the gene matches: 4. The CDR3 is made up of 16 amino acids. Germline lookup yields CDR1 SGDLS and CDR2 YYNGEE. For this clone: Its antigen is unknown.

Repertoires were sampled repeatedly during chemoradiotherapy. Measured with immunoSEQ multiplex PCR; TCRdb has only the in-frame clones, and not every one. The data hold roughly 5,000 clones, with 84% observed a single time. Sequencing was performed on tumor tissue, taken from a patient who underwent chemoradiotherapy. The chain uses TRBV9 and TRBJ2-2, with 11 bases lining up with TRBD2. This TCR derives from a human donor with HPV-associated anogenital cancer. The DNA of the CDR3 is TGTGCCAGCAGCGTACCCCTAGCGGGAGGAACCGGGGAGCTGTTTTTT. Residues: CASSVPLAGGTGELFF.